This T cell receptor beta chain was recovered during a study of technical replicates of blood from a few donors. Trimming shortened V by 6 bases and J by 5 bases, and 11 bases separated the two germline ends. CDR3 length: 13 residues. The germline CDR1 and CDR2 sequences are LGHNA and YNFKEQ. The protocol was immunoSEQ multiplex PCR, while the TCRdb copy is restricted to in-frame clones and leaves out a portion. The sample carries fewer than 15,000 clones, around 79% recorded once. The sample was PBMCs. The receptor comes from a human donor in good health. V is TRBV4-2 and J is TRBJ1-5, with D possibly being TRBD1 (5 bases). DNA of the CDR3: TGTGCCAGCAGAGGCGGGGGGGATCAGCCCCAGCATTTT. It codes for CASRGGGDQPQHF.